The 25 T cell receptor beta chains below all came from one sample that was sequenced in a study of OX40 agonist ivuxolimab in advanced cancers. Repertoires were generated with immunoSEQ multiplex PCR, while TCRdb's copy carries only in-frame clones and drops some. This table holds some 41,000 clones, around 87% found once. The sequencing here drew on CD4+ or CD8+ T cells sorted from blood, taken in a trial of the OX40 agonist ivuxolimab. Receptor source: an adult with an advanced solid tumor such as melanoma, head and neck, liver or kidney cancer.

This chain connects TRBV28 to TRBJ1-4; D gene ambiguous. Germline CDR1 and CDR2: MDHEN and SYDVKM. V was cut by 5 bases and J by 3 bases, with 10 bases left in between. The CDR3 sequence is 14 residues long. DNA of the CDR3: TGTGCCAGCAGTCCCGGTTCTGCTAATGAAAAACTGTTTTTT. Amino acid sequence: CASSPGSANEKLFF.

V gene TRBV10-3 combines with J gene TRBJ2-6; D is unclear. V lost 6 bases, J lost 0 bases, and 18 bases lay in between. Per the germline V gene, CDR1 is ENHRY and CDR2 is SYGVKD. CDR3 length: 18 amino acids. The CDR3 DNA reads TGTGCCATCAGAGGATTCGGGCCCGCCTTCTCTGGGGCCAACGTCCTGACTTTC. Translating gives CAIRGFGPAFSGANVLTF.

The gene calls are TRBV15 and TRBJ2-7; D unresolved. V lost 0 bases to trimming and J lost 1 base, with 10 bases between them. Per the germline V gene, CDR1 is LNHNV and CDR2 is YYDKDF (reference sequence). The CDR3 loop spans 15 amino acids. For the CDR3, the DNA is TGTGCCACCAGCAGAGATCGTCACTTTTCCTACGAGCAGTACTTC. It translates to CATSRDRHFSYEQYF.

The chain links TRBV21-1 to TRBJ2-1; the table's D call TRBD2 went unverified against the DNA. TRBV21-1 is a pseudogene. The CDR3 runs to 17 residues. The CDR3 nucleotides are TGTGCCAGCACTTCCAGCGGGAGGGCTCATTCCTACAATGAGCAGTTCTTC. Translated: CASTSSGRAHSYNEQFF.

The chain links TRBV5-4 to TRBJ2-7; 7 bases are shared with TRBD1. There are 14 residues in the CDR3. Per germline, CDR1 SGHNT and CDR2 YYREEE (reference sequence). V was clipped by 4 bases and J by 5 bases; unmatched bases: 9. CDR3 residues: CASSPLTGRDEQYF. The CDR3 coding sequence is TGTGCCAGCAGCCCCTTGACAGGGCGGGACGAGCAGTACTTC.

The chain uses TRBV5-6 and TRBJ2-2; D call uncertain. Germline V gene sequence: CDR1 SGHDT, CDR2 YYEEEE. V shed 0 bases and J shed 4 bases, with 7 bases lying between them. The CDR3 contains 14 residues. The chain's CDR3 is CASSLVAGTGELFF. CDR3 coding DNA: TGTGCCAGCAGCTTGGTTGCAGGCACCGGGGAGCTGTTTTTT. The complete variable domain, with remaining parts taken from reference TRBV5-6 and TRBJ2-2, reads DAGVTQSPTHLIKTRGQQVTLRCSPKSGHDTVSWYQQALGQGPQFIFQYYEEEERQRGNFPDRFSGHQFPNYSSELNVNALLLGDSALYLCASSLVAGTGELFFGEGSRLTVL.

CDR3 coding DNA: TGTGCCAGCAGCTCTGACTTTGGCTCTGGAAACACCATATATTTT. Translating gives CASSSDFGSGNTIYF. V is TRBV7-8 and J is TRBJ1-3; D ambiguous. V shed 4 bases and J shed 0 bases, with 10 bases lying between them. CDR1 SGHVS and CDR2 FQNEAQ come from the germline V gene. The CDR3 loop spans 15 amino acids. Based on the CDR3 plus reference TRBV7-8 and TRBJ1-3, the full variable domain is GAGVSQSPRYKVAKRGQDVALRCDPISGHVSLFWYQQALGQGPEFLTYFQNEAQLDKSGLPSDRFFAERPEGSVSTLKIQRTQQEDSAVYLCASSSDFGSGNTIYFGEGSWLTVV.

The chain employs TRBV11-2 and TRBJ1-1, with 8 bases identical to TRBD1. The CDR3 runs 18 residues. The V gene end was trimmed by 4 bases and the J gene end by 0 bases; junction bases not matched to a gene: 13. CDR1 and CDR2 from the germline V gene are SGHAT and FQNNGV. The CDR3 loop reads CASSYAKPWTGMNTEAFF. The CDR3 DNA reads TGTGCCAGCAGCTACGCTAAGCCATGGACAGGGATGAACACTGAAGCTTTCTTT.

In nucleotides, the CDR3 is TGTGCCAGCAGCAGGACTAGCGCGAACACCGGGGAGCTGTTTTTT. Its protein product is CASSRTSANTGELFF. The V and J genes are TRBV7-3 and TRBJ2-2; 9 bases are shared with TRBD2. Germline lookup yields CDR1 SGHTA and CDR2 FQGTGA. This CDR3 region has 15 residues. V gave up 5 bases and J gave up 0 bases; unmatched junction bases: 1.

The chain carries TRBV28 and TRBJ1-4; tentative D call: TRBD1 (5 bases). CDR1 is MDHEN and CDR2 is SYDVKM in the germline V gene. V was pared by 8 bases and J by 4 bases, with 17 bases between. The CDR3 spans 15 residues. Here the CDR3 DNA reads TGTGCCAGCCGAGAAGACAGCAATGATAATGAAAAACTGTTTTTT. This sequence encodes CASREDSNDNEKLFF.

CDR3 residues: CASSLPQGGLNGYTF. The CDR3 coding sequence is TGTGCCAGCAGCCTTCCACAGGGAGGGTTGAATGGCTACACCTTC. The gene calls are TRBV5-6 and TRBJ1-2; D is perhaps TRBD1 (6 bases). The V gene's germline CDR1 is SGHDT and CDR2 YYEEEE. CDR3 length: 15 residues. V lost 4 bases and J lost 6, with 19 bases in between.

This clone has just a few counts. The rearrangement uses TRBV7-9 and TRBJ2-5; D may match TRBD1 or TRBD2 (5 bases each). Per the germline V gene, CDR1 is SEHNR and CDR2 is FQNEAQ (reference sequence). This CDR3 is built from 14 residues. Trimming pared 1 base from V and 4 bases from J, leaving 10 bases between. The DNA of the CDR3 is TGTGCCAGCAGCTTAGGACTGGGGACAGAGACCCAGTACTTC. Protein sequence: CASSLGLGTETQYF.

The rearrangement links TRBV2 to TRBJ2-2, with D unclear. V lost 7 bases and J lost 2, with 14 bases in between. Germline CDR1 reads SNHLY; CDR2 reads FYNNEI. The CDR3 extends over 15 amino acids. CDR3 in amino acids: CASKRAPGNTGELFF. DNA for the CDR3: TGTGCCAGCAAAAGGGCCCCGGGTAACACCGGGGAGCTGTTTTTT.

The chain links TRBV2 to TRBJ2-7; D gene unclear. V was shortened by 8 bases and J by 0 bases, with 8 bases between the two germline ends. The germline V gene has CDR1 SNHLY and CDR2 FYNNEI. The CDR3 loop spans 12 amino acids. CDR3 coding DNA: TGTGCCAGCGAGGTTGACTCCTACGAGCAGTACTTC. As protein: CASEVDSYEQYF.

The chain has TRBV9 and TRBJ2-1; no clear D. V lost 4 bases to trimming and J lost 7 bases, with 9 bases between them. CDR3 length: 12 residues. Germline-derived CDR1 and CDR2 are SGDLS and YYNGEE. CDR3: CASSLTWNEQFF. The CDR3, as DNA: TGTGCCAGCAGCTTGACTTGGAATGAGCAGTTCTTC.

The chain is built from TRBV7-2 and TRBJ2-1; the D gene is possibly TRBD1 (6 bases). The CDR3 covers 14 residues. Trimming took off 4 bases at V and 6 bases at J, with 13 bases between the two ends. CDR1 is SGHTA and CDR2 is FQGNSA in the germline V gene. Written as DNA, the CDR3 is TGTGCCAGCAGCTCCCCCATACAGGGCAATGAGCAGTTCTTC. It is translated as CASSSPIQGNEQFF. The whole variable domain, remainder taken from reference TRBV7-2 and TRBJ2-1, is GAGVSQSPSNKVTEKGKDVELRCDPISGHTALYWYRQSLGQGLEFLIYFQGNSAPDKSGLPSDRFSAERTGGSVSTLTIQRTQQEDSAVYLCASSSPIQGNEQFFGPGTRLTVL.

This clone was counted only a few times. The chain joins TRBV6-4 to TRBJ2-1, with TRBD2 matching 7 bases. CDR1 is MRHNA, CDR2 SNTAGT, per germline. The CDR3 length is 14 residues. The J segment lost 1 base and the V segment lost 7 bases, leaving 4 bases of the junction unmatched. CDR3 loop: CASKRDSSYNEQFF. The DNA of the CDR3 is TGTGCCAGCAAGCGGGACTCTTCCTACAATGAGCAGTTCTTC.

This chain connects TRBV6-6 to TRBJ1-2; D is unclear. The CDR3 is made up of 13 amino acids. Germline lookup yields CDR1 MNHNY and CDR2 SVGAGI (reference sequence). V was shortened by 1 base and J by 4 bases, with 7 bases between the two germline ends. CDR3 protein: CASSYLAAYGYTF. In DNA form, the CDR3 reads TGTGCCAGCAGTTACTTGGCGGCCTATGGCTACACCTTC.

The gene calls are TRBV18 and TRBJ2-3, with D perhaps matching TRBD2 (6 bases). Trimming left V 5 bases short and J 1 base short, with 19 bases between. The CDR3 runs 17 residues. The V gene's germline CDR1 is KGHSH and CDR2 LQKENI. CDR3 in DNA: TGTGCCAGCTCAAAGCAGGAGGGAAGTGGGGGCACAGATACGCAGTATTTT. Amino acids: CASSKQEGSGGTDTQYF.

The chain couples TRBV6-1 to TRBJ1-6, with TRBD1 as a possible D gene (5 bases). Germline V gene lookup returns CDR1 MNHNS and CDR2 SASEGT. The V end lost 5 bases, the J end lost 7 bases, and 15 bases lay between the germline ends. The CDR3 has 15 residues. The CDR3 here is CASSHAGDPNSPLHF. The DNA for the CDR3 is TGTGCCAGCAGTCATGCGGGGGACCCCAATTCACCCCTCCACTTT.

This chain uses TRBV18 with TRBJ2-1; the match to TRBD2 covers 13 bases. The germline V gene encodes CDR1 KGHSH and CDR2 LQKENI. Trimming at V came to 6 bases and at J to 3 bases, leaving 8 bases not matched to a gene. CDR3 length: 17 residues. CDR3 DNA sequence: TGTGCCAGCTCGCCCCGGACTAGCGGGAGTTTCTACAATGAGCAGTTCTTC. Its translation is CASSPRTSGSFYNEQFF.

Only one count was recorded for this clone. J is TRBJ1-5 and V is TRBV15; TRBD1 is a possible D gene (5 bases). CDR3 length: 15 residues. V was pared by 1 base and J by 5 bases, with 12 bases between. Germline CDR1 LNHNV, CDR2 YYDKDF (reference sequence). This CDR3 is CATSRVGGDYQPQHF. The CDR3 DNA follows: TGTGCCACCAGCAGAGTTGGGGGGGATTATCAGCCCCAGCATTTT.

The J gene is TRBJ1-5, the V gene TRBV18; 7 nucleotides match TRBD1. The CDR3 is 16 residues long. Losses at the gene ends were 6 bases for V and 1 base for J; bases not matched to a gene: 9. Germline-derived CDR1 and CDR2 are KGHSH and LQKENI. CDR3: CASSYTGTASNQPQHF. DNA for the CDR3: TGTGCCAGCTCTTACACCGGGACAGCCAGCAATCAGCCCCAGCATTTT.

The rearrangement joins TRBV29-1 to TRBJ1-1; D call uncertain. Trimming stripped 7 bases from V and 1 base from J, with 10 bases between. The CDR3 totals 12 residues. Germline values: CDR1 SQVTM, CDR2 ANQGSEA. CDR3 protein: CSALDGNTEAFF. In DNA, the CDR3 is TGCAGCGCCCTGGACGGGAACACTGAAGCTTTCTTT.

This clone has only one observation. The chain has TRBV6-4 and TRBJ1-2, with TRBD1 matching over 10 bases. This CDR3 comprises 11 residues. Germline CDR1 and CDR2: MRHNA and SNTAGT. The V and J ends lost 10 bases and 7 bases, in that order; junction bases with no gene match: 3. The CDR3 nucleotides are TGTGCCACTCGACAGGGGGCTGGCTACACCTTC. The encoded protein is CATRQGAGYTF.